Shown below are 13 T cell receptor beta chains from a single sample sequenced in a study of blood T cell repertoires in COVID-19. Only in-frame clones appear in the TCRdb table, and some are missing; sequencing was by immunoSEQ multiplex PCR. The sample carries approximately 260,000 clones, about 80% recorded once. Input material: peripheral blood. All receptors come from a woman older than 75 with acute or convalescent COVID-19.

The CDR3 region is CASSSSDRGGNQPQHF. CDR3 nucleotides: TGTGCCAGCAGTTCAAGTGACAGGGGTGGTAATCAGCCCCAGCATTTT. The gene calls are TRBV7-8 and TRBJ1-5; TRBD1 matches 8 bases. Germline V gives CDR1 SGHVS, CDR2 FQNEAQ. This CDR3 comprises 16 residues. Trimming took 6 bases from V and 4 from J; bases not matched to a gene: 11.

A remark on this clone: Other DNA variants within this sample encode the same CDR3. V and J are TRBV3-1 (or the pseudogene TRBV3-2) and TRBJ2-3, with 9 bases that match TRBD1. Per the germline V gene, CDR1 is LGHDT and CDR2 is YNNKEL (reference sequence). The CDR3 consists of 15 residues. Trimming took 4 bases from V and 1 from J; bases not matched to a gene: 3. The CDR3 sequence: CASSLRTGGTDTQYF. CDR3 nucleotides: TGTGCCAGCAGCCTTAGGACAGGGGGCACAGATACGCAGTATTTT.

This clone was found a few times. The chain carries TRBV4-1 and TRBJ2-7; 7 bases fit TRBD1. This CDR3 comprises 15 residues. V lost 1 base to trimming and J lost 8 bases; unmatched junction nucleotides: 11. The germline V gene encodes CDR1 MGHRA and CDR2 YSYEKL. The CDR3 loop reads CASSQGGTEPTKQYF. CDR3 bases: TGCGCCAGCAGCCAAGGGGGGACAGAACCTACGAAGCAGTACTTC.

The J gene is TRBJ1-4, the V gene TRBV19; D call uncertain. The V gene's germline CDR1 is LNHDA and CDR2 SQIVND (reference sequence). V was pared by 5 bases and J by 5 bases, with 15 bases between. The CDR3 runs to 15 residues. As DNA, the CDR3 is TGTGCCAGTAGTTGGTCCGGAGTCAACAATGAAAAACTGTTTTTT. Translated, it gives CASSWSGVNNEKLFF.

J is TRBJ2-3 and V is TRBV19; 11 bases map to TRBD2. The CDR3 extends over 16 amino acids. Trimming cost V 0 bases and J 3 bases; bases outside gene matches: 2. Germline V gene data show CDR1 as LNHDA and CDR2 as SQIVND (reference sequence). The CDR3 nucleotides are TGTGCCAGTAGTATAGATCGGACTAGCGGGACAGATACGCAGTATTTT. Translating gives CASSIDRTSGTDTQYF.

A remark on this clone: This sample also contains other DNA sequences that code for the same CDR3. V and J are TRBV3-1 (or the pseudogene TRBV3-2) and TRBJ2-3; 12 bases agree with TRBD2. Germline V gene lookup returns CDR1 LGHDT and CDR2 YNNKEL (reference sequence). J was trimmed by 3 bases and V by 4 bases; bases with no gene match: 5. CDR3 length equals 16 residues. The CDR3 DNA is TGTGCCAGCAGCCCACTAGCGGGGGGAAATACAGATACGCAGTATTTT. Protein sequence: CASSPLAGGNTDTQYF.

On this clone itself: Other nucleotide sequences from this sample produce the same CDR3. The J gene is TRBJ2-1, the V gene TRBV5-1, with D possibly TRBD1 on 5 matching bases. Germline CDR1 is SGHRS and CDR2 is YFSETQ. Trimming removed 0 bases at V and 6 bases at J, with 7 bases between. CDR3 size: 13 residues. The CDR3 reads CASSLGQINEQFF. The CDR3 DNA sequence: TGCGCCAGCAGCTTGGGACAGATCAATGAGCAGTTCTTC.

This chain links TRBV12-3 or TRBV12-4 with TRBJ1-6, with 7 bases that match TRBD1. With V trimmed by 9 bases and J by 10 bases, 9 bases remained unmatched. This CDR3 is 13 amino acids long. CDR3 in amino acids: CASSTGMVSPLHF. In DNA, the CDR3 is TGTGCCAGTTCGACAGGGATGGTGTCACCCCTCCACTTT.

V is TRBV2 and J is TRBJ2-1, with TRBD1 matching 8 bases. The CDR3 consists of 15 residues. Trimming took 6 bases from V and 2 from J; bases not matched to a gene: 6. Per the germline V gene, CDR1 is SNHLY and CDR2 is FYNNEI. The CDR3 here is CASRSGQGPYNEQFF. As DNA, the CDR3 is TGTGCCAGCAGATCCGGACAGGGACCCTACAATGAGCAGTTCTTC.

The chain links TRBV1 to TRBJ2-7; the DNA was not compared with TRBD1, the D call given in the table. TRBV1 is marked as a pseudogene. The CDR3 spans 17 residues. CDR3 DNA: TGCACCAGCAGCCCAATCCTTGACAGGGCCCCTTCCTACGAGCAGTACTTC. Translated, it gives CTSSPILDRAPSYEQYF.

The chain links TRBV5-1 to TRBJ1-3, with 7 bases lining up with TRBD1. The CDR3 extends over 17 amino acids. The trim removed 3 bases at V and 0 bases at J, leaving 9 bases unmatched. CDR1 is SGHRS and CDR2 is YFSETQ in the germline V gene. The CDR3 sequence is CASSWAPGQSSGNTIYF. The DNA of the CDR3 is TGCGCCAGCAGCTGGGCGCCGGGACAGAGCTCTGGAAACACCATATATTTT.

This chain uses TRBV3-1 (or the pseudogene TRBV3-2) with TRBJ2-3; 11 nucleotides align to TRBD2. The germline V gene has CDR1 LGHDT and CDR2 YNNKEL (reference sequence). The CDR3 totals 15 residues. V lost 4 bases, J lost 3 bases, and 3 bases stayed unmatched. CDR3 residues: CASSPRLAGTDTQYF. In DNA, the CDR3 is TGTGCCAGCAGCCCTAGACTAGCGGGGACAGATACGCAGTATTTT.

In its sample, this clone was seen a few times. The CDR3 loop is CASRLAGNQYEQYF. CDR3 DNA sequence: TGTGCCAGCAGACTAGCGGGGAACCAGTACGAGCAGTACTTC. The chain uses TRBV27 and TRBJ2-7, with 10 bases that match TRBD2. Germline CDR1 is MNHEY and CDR2 is SMNVEV (reference sequence). This CDR3 has 14 residues. The J segment lost 4 bases and the V segment lost 6 bases, leaving 6 bases of the junction unmatched.